The following is a T cell receptor (beta chain) sequence with its context. The sample belongs to a study of blood T cell repertoires in COVID-19. Study overall: There were acute and convalescent COVID-19 samples, and they came from the United States, Italy and Spain.

CDR3 length equals 14 residues. Deletions cut 6 bases from V and 4 bases from J, with 13 bases between. Germline V gene data show CDR1 as MNHEY and CDR2 as SVGAGI. In the authors' workflow: Reference gene primer amplification in the assay estimated nucleated cell counts. Sequenced by immunoSEQ multiplex PCR; TCRdb stores in-frame clones only, minus some. D and trimming were read from the DNA, whereas the V and J calls and clone size are those reported in that table. The table records around 170,000 clones, 74% of them present only once. J is TRBJ1-3 and V is TRBV6-5; no clear D gene. The sample comprised peripheral blood. This TCR derives from an elderly woman with acute or convalescent COVID-19. CDR3 amino acids: CASRQISVGNTIYF. As DNA, the CDR3 is TGTGCCAGCAGACAGATCTCGGTCGGAAACACCATATATTTT.